This T cell receptor beta chain appears in the sequencing data of a study of monozygotic twins with inflammatory bowel disease. This CDR3 region has 14 residues. The germline gives CDR1 LNHDA, CDR2 SQIVND (reference sequence). General study results and limits: For IBD patients, clonotypes shared with others were fewer than for healthy twins, especially with disease activity. The data offered no way to tell different T cell subtypes apart. Compared with healthy co-twins, IBD patients showed reduced TCRbeta repertoire diversity by inverse Simpson.

With the 5' RACE reads reprocessed, TCRdb shows one record per CDR3 protein and no DNA. Here the sample table reports about 85,000 distinct CDR3 sequences. To note about this clonotype: The antigen remains undetermined.

From whole blood, total RNA was isolated without any sorting of T cells. The source is a human donor with ulcerative colitis or Crohn's disease, or a healthy co-twin of an affected twin (not recorded which). The sample consisted of blood. The gene calls are TRBV19 and TRBJ2-2; absent DNA, TCRdb's TRBD1 call cannot be checked. CDR3 sequence: CASRTRGLTGELFF.